Presented here are 16 T cell receptor beta chains from one specimen sequenced in a study of blood T cell repertoires in COVID-19. Only in-frame clones appear in the TCRdb table, and some are missing; sequencing was by immunoSEQ multiplex PCR. Here the sample spans tens of thousands of clones, roughly 82% being singletons. The sample comprised peripheral blood. All receptors come from a man in his sixties with acute or convalescent COVID-19.

The V gene is TRBV6-5, the J gene TRBJ1-1; D may be TRBD1 (5 bases). The length of the CDR3 is 13 residues. With 2 bases removed from V and 4 bases from J, the gap between germline ends came to 8 bases. Germline V gives CDR1 MNHEY, CDR2 SVGAGI. In nucleotides, the CDR3 is TGTGCCAGCAGTTACACGGGGGGCACTGAAGCTTTCTTT. Encoded protein: CASSYTGGTEAFF.

This chain connects TRBV7-2 to TRBJ1-6; D ambiguous. The germline CDR1 and CDR2 sequences are SGHTA and FQGNSA. This CDR3 is built from 15 residues. The V end lost 4 bases, the J end lost 8 bases, and 15 bases lay between the germline ends. The chain's CDR3 is CASSSEGLGDSPLHF. In DNA, the CDR3 is TGTGCCAGCAGCTCCGAGGGCCTCGGGGATTCACCCCTCCACTTT.

The rearrangement joins TRBV4-1 to TRBJ2-1, with 13 nucleotides matching TRBD2. The CDR3 loop spans 16 amino acids. Germline-derived CDR1 and CDR2 are MGHRA and YSYEKL. The V segment lost 4 bases and the J segment 9 bases; nucleotides outside the gene matches: 9. CDR3 in DNA: TGCGCCAGCAGCCCCGAGGGGACTAGCGGGGTTGCTGAGCAGTTCTTC. Protein: CASSPEGTSGVAEQFF.

This chain connects TRBV19 to TRBJ2-2; 12 bases map to TRBD2. Per the germline V gene, CDR1 is LNHDA and CDR2 is SQIVND (reference sequence). This CDR3 region has 15 residues. Trimming took 8 bases from V and 2 from J; bases not matched to a gene: 3. For the CDR3, the DNA is TGTGCCAGTCGACTAGCGGGAGTCAACACCGGGGAGCTGTTTTTT. Residues: CASRLAGVNTGELFF. The whole variable domain, filled in from reference TRBV19 and TRBJ2-2, reads DGGITQSPKYLFRKEGQNVTLSCEQNLNHDAMYWYRQDPGQGLRLIYYSQIVNDFQKGDIAEGYSVSREKKESFPLTVTSAQKNPTAFYLCASRLAGVNTGELFFGEGSRLTVL.

CDR3 residues: CSASTGSRPGELFF. In DNA form, the CDR3 reads TGCAGTGCTAGTACGGGAAGCCGGCCCGGGGAGCTGTTTTTT. The rearrangement links TRBV20-1 to TRBJ2-2; TRBD2 might be the D (5 bases). V gave up 3 bases and J gave up 6 bases, with 14 bases separating them. This CDR3 comprises 14 residues. Germline loops: CDR1 DFQATT, CDR2 SNEGSKA (reference sequence).

The chain uses TRBV7-2 and TRBJ1-5; D gene unclear. The V end lost 2 bases, the J end lost 1 base, and 9 bases lay between the germline ends. CDR1 SGHTA and CDR2 FQGNSA come from the germline V gene. This CDR3 has 15 amino acids. DNA of the CDR3: TGTGCCAGCAGCTTACTAGGTAGCAGCAATCAGCCCCAGCATTTT. It translates to CASSLLGSSNQPQHF.

This chain links TRBV6-6 with TRBJ2-7; D possibly corresponds to TRBD2 (7 bases). The length of the CDR3 is 11 residues. Germline CDR1 MNHNY, CDR2 SVGAGI (reference sequence). V was cut by 8 bases and J by 6 bases, with 11 bases left in between. CDR3 DNA: TGTGCCAGCCAGAGGGGGGGCGAGCAGTACTTC. It specifies CASQRGGEQYF.

The gene calls are TRBV5-5 and TRBJ1-2, with 7 bases lining up with TRBD1. The CDR3 covers 20 residues. Germline trimming cut 0 bases from V and 4 bases from J; bases unmatched to any gene: 21. The germline V gene has CDR1 SGHKS and CDR2 YYEKEE (reference sequence). The CDR3, as DNA: TGTGCCAGCAGCTTGGTGGGTCTTCCGTATGGGACAGCTGAATTCTATGGCTACACCTTC. Translated: CASSLVGLPYGTAEFYGYTF.

J is TRBJ2-2 and V is TRBV7-9, with D unresolved. V was shortened by 7 bases and J by 6 bases, with 21 bases between the two germline ends. Per the germline V gene, CDR1 is SEHNR and CDR2 is FQNEAQ (reference sequence). CDR3 length equals 16 residues. The CDR3 is CASTSYQEGYAGELFF. CDR3 bases: TGTGCCAGCACATCATACCAGGAAGGTTACGCCGGGGAGCTGTTTTTT.

This CDR3 is CASSSSGIGSYEQYF. In DNA, the CDR3 is TGTGCCAGCAGCTCCTCCGGGATAGGCTCCTACGAGCAGTACTTC. V usage is TRBV11-2 and J usage is TRBJ2-7; maybe TRBD2 (5 bases). Trimming shortened V by 4 bases and J by 0 bases, and 13 bases separated the two germline ends. There are 15 residues in the CDR3. Per the germline V gene, CDR1 is SGHAT and CDR2 is FQNNGV.

The chain is built from TRBV7-6 and TRBJ2-7; 9 nucleotides match TRBD1. V shed 1 base and J 5 bases; nucleotides not matched to a gene: 3. There are 14 residues in the CDR3. Looked up from germline, CDR1 is SGHVS and CDR2 is FNYEAQ. The CDR3, as DNA: TGTGCCAGCAGCTTAGGTTGGGACAGGGACGAGCAGTACTTC. Its protein is CASSLGWDRDEQYF.

This clone was seen a single time. The genes are TRBV4-2 and TRBJ2-1; 11 bases line up with TRBD2. Per germline, CDR1 LGHNA and CDR2 YNFKEQ. The CDR3 is made up of 17 amino acids. Trimming removed 0 bases from V and 10 bases from J; junction bases left unmatched: 11. Written as DNA, the CDR3 is TGTGCCAGCAGCCAAGACCGTCAGGCTAGCGGGGGGAAGGAGCAGTTCTTC. It is translated as CASSQDRQASGGKEQFF.

This chain uses TRBV30 with TRBJ2-3; TRBD2 agrees at 11 bases. The J segment lost 0 bases and the V segment lost 5 bases, leaving 1 base of the junction unmatched. This CDR3 comprises 14 residues. Germline lookup yields CDR1 GTSNPN and CDR2 SVGIG (reference sequence). CDR3 sequence reads: CAWRLAGSTDTQYF. Written as DNA, the CDR3 is TGTGCCTGGCGACTAGCGGGGAGCACAGATACGCAGTATTTT. Full variable domain (missing parts from reference TRBV30 and TRBJ2-3): SQTIHQWPATLVQPVGSPLSLECTVEGTSNPNLYWYRQAAGRGLQLLFYSVGIGQISSEVPQNLSASRPQDRQFILSSKKLLLSDSGFYLCAWRLAGSTDTQYFGPGTRLTVL.

The genes are TRBV7-2 and TRBJ2-1; 9 nucleotides agree with TRBD2. The V segment lost 0 bases and the J segment 5 bases; nucleotides outside the gene matches: 5. CDR1 is SGHTA, CDR2 FQGNSA, per germline. The CDR3 is 16 amino acids. The CDR3, as DNA: TGTGCCAGCAGCTTAGCTGAACTAGCGGGCAACAATGAGCAGTTCTTC. This sequence encodes CASSLAELAGNNEQFF.

This chain joins TRBV7-2 and TRBJ2-2; D is perhaps TRBD1 (6 bases). The CDR3 is made up of 16 amino acids. Trimming removed 2 bases from V and 0 bases from J, with 10 bases in between. The germline V gene has CDR1 SGHTA and CDR2 FQGNSA. CDR3 nucleotide sequence: TGTGCCAGCAGCTTACAAGGGGGAGCGAACACCGGGGAGCTGTTTTTT. It yields the protein CASSLQGGANTGELFF.

The chain joins TRBV4-1 to TRBJ2-1; TRBD1 matches at 8 bases. J was trimmed by 4 bases and V by 1 base; bases with no gene match: 3. This CDR3 is 15 amino acids long. Per the germline V gene, CDR1 is MGHRA and CDR2 is YSYEKL. The CDR3 nucleotides read TGCGCCAGCAGCCAAGGACAGGGGACATACAATGAGCAGTTCTTC. It encodes CASSQGQGTYNEQFF.